Given below is one TCR beta chain in context. Its specificity is unknown. The record originates from a study of early T cells in non-severe SARS-CoV-2 infection. General study findings and limits: VDJdb matching, biased toward anti-spike CD8 responses, missed private and CD4 specificities.

With 0 bases removed from V and 4 bases from J, the gap between germline ends came to 10 bases. From germline, CDR1 is ENHRY and CDR2 SYGVKD. CDR3 length equals 15 residues. TCRdb fed the 5' RACE reads into MiXCR, producing one record per CDR3 protein. The data contain some 45,000 distinct CDR3 sequences, approximately 6.2% of them singletons. This chain connects TRBV10-3 to TRBJ2-1, with unresolved D. The sequence derives from an adult who was a healthcare worker with PCR-confirmed SARS-CoV-2 infection or an uninfected control (not recorded which). The specimen comprised whole blood, sampled at baseline. CDR3 sequence (DNA): TGTGCCATCAGTGAGTCCGCACAGAAGTACAATGAGCAGTTCTTC. Translation gives CAISESAQKYNEQFF.